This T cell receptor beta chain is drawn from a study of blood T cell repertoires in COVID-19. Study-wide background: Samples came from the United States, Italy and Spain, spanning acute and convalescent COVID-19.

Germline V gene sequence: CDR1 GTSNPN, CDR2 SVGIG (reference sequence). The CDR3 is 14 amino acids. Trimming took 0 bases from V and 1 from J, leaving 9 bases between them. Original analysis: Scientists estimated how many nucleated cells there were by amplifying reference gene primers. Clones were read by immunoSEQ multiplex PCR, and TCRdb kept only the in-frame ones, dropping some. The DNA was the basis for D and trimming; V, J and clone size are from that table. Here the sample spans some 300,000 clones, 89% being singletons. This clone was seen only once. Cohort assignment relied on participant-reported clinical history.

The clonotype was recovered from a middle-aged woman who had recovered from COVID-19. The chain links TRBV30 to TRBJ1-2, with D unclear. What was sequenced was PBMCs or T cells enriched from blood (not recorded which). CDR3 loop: CAWSVRQFNYGYTF. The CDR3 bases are TGTGCCTGGAGTGTACGCCAGTTTAACTATGGCTACACCTTC. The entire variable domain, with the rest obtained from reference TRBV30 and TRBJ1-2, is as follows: SQTIHQWPATLVQPVGSPLSLECTVEGTSNPNLYWYRQAAGRGLQLLFYSVGIGQISSEVPQNLSASRPQDRQFILSSKKLLLSDSGFYLCAWSVRQFNYGYTFGSGTRLTVV.